This T cell receptor beta chain originates from a study of T cells in localized non-small cell lung cancer. General study findings and limits: Adjacent lung had a median approximately 57 of the 100 largest tumor clones. Because researchers sequenced only one region of the tumor, heterogeneity is still possible. Maximal T cell clonality occurred in uninvolved adjacent lung, with tumor ranking below it.

Trimming stripped 6 bases from V and 5 bases from J, with 13 bases between. Germline V lookup: CDR1 MNHNY, CDR2 SVGAGI (reference sequence). CDR3 size: 13 residues. Comment on this clone: Its antigen is as yet unknown.

The assay was immunoSEQ multiplex PCR, and TCRdb's table has in-frame clones only and misses some. The sample has about 25,000 clones, more than 85% seen once; the top ten hold 13% to 15%. The sample here was peripheral blood, taken before any cancer treatment. The source is a man between 40 and 69 years old with stage III squamous cell lung carcinoma. This chain links TRBV6-6 with TRBJ1-2; possible D gene TRBD1, 5 bases. This CDR3 is CASRRGRKYGYTF. Written as DNA, the CDR3 is TGTGCCAGCAGGCGGGGACGGAAGTATGGCTACACCTTC.